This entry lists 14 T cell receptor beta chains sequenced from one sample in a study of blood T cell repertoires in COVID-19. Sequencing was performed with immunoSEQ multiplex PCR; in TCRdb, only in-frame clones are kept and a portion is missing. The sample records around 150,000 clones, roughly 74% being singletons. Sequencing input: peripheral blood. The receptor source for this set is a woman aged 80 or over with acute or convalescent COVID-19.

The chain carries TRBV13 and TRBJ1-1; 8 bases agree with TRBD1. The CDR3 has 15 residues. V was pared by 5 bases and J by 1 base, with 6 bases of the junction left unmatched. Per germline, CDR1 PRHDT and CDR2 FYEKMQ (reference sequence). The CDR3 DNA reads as TGTGCCAGCAGCCCGCAGGGGGCGGGGAACACTGAAGCTTTCTTT. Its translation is CASSPQGAGNTEAFF.

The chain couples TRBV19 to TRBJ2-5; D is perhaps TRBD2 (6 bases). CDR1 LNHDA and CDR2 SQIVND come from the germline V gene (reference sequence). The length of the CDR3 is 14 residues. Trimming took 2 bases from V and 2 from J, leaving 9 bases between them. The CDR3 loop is CASSISGTQETQYF. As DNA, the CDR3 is TGTGCCAGTAGTATATCGGGGACTCAAGAGACCCAGTACTTC. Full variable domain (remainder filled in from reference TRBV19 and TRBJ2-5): DGGITQSPKYLFRKEGQNVTLSCEQNLNHDAMYWYRQDPGQGLRLIYYSQIVNDFQKGDIAEGYSVSREKKESFPLTVTSAQKNPTAFYLCASSISGTQETQYFGPGTRLLVL.

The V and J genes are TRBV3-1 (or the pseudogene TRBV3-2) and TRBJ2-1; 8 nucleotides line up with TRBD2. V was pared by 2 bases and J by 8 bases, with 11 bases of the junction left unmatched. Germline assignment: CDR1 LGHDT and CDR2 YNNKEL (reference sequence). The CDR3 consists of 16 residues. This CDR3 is CASSQILSGGGDEQFF. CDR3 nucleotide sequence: TGTGCCAGCAGCCAAATTCTAAGCGGGGGTGGGGATGAGCAGTTCTTC.

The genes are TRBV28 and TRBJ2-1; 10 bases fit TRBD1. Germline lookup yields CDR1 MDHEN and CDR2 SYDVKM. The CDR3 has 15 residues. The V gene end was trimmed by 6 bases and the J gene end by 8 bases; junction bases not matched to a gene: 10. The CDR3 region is CASRRQGANVYEQFF. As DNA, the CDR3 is TGTGCCAGCAGGCGACAGGGGGCGAATGTCTATGAGCAGTTCTTC.

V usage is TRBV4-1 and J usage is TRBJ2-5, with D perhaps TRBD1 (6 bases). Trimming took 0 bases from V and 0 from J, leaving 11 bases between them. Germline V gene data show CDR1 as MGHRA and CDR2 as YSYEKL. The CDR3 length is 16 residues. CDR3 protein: CASSQETGTYQETQYF. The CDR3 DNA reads TGCGCCAGCAGCCAAGAAACAGGGACCTACCAAGAGACCCAGTACTTC.

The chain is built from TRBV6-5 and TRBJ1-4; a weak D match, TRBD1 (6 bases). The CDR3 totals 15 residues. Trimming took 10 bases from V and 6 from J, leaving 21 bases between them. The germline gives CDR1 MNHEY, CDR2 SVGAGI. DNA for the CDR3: TGTGCCATCCGGGGCGTGGGGGCGCAGGATGAAAAACTGTTTTTT. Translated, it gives CAIRGVGAQDEKLFF.

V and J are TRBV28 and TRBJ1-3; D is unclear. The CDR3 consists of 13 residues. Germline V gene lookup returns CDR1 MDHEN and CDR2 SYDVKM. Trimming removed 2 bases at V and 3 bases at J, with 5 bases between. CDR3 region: CASSLTVGNTIYF. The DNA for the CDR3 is TGTGCCAGCAGTTTAACGGTTGGAAACACCATATATTTT.

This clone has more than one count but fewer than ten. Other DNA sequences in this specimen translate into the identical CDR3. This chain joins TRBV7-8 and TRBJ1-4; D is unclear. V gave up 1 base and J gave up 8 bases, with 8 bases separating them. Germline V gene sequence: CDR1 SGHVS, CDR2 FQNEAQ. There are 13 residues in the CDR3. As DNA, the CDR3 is TGTGCCAGCAGCTTAGGTCGAGGGGAAAAACTGTTTTTT. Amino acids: CASSLGRGEKLFF.

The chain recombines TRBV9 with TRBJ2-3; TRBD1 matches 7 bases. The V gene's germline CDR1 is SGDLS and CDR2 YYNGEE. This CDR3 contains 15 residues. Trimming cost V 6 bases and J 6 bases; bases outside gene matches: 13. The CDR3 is CASTTTPTGDDTQYF. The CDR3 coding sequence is TGTGCCAGCACGACAACCCCCACAGGGGACGATACGCAGTATTTT.

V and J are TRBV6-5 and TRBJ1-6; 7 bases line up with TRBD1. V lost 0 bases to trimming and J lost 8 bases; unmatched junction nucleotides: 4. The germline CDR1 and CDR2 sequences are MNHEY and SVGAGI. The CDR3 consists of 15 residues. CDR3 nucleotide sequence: TGTGCCAGCAGTTACTCAGGGGGCGCGGATTCACCCCTCCACTTT. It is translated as CASSYSGGADSPLHF.

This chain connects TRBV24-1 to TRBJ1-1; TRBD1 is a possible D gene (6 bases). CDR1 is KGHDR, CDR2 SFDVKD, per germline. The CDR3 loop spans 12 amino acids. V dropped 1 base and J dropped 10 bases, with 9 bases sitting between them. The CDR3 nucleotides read TGTGCCACCAGTGATTTTCGGGGGGCAGCTTTCTTT. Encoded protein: CATSDFRGAAFF.

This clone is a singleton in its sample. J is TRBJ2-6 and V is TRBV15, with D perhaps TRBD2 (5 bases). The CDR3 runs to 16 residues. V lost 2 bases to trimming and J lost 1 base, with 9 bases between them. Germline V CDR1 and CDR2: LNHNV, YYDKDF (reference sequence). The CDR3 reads CATSRSRESGANVLTF. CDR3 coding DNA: TGTGCCACCAGCAGAAGTAGGGAGTCTGGGGCCAACGTCCTGACTTTC.

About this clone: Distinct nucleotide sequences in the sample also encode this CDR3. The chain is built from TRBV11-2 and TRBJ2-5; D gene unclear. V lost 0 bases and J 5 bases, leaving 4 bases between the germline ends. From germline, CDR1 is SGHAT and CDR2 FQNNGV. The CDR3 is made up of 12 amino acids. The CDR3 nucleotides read TGTGCCAGCAGCTTAGATCGTGAGACCCAGTACTTC. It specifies CASSLDRETQYF.

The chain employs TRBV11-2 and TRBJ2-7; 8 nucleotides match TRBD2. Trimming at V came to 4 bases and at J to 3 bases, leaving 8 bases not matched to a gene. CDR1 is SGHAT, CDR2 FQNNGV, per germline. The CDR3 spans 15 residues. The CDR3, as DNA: TGTGCCAGCAGCTCCGCCGGGACTAGGGACTACGAGCAGTACTTC. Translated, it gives CASSSAGTRDYEQYF.